This T cell receptor beta chain was recorded in a study of T cell responses to AZD1222 COVID-19 vaccine. Study-level findings and limits: Donors were largely white British and mainly female; clonal diversity was possibly underestimated.

TCRdb's copy holds only in-frame clones and misses some; the assay was immunoSEQ multiplex PCR. The data show under 150,000 clones, with 70% to 90% seen just once and 5.5% to 6.5% held by the top ten. About this clone itself: Antigen unknown.

The sequencing here drew on peripheral blood, taken on day 0 of AZD1222 vaccination. The sequence derives from an adult in good health.

In nucleotides, the CDR3 is TGTGCCAGCAGTTACTCGAAAGAACGGGACCCTCGCAATCAGCCCCAGCATTTT. It codes for CASSYSKERDPRNQPQHF. The chain employs TRBV6-2 or TRBV6-3 and TRBJ1-5, with D possibly matching TRBD1 (5 bases). The CDR3 has 18 residues. The V end was cut by 0 bases, the J end by 2 bases, with 17 bases between. Germline CDR1 is MNHEY and CDR2 is SVGEGT.